The 14 T cell receptor beta chains in this list originate from one sample, sequenced in a study of T cell responses to AZD1222 COVID-19 vaccine. Clones were read by immunoSEQ multiplex PCR, and TCRdb kept only the in-frame ones, dropping some. The repertoire holds roughly 95,000 clones, with approximately 88% as singletons. The input for sequencing was peripheral blood, taken on day 0 of AZD1222 vaccination. The receptors stem from an adult in good health.

The chain uses TRBV15 and TRBJ1-5; TRBD1 might be the D (5 bases). The CDR3 has 15 residues. The germline CDR1 and CDR2 sequences are LNHNV and YYDKDF (reference sequence). V lost 5 bases, J lost 0 bases, and 11 bases lay in between. For the CDR3, the DNA is TGTGCCACCAGCGGGGCTCAATATAGCAATCAGCCCCAGCATTTT. This encodes CATSGAQYSNQPQHF.

This chain connects TRBV4-3 to TRBJ1-5, with D unresolved. This CDR3 region has 16 residues. The V gene's germline CDR1 is LGHNA and CDR2 YSLEER. Trimming shortened V by 0 bases and J by 2 bases, and 11 bases separated the two germline ends. CDR3 sequence: CASSQDLQAGNQPQHF. CDR3 nucleotides: TGCGCCAGCAGCCAAGATCTTCAGGCCGGCAATCAGCCCCAGCATTTT.

The rearrangement links TRBV12-3 or TRBV12-4 to TRBJ1-1; TRBD1 is a possible D gene (6 bases). V lost 5 bases and J 1 base, leaving 8 bases between the germline ends. The CDR3 is made up of 13 amino acids. This chain's CDR3 is CASSRTENTEAFF. The CDR3 DNA reads as TGTGCCAGCAGTCGGACAGAGAACACTGAAGCTTTCTTT.

This sequence joins TRBV7-9 and TRBJ1-5; D is possibly TRBD1 (6 bases). Trimming pared 1 base from V and 7 bases from J, leaving 11 bases between. The CDR3 contains 14 residues. Germline V gives CDR1 SEHNR, CDR2 FQNEAQ (reference sequence). For the CDR3, the DNA is TGTGCCAGCAGCTTAGGAGGGGGTGGGCAGCCCCAGCATTTT. This gives the protein CASSLGGGGQPQHF.

The chain joins TRBV19 to TRBJ1-1; D is uncertain. V lost 6 bases, J lost 4 bases, and 12 bases lay in between. Germline-derived CDR1 and CDR2 are LNHDA and SQIVND (reference sequence). The CDR3 is 13 residues long. The DNA for the CDR3 is TGTGCCAGTAGCACGGGAGTTGGCACTGAAGCTTTCTTT. Amino acids: CASSTGVGTEAFF.

The genes are TRBV12-3 or TRBV12-4 and TRBJ1-2; D is unclear. V was pared by 5 bases and J by 8 bases, with 15 bases between. The CDR3 has 13 residues. The CDR3 bases are TGTGCCAGCAGTACCCCTGGGCCCCAGGGCTACACCTTC. It codes for CASSTPGPQGYTF.

V is TRBV5-1 and J is TRBJ1-1; possible D gene TRBD1, 6 bases. This CDR3 is 16 amino acids long. The V and J ends lost 1 base and 1 base respectively, with 14 bases between them. Per germline, CDR1 SGHRS and CDR2 YFSETQ. The CDR3 region has the DNA TGCGCCAGCAGCTTGTCGGCAGGGGTCTCGAACACTGAAGCTTTCTTT. Its translation: CASSLSAGVSNTEAFF.

The rearrangement uses TRBV29-1 and TRBJ2-6; no clear D. V was clipped by 8 bases and J by 4 bases, with 12 bases between them. Germline values: CDR1 SQVTM, CDR2 ANQGSEA. The CDR3 has 13 amino acids. CDR3 region: CSFGRPGANVLTF. The CDR3 coding sequence is TGCAGCTTCGGACGGCCAGGGGCCAACGTCCTGACTTTC.

The genes are TRBV18 and TRBJ1-5; D is ambiguous. The CDR3 consists of 13 residues. The germline V and J ends were trimmed by 3 bases and 0 bases, with 3 bases remaining between them. Germline lookup yields CDR1 KGHSH and CDR2 LQKENI. CDR3 sequence (DNA): TGTGCCAGCTCACCCGATAGCAATCAGCCCCAGCATTTT. This sequence encodes CASSPDSNQPQHF.

The genes are TRBV15 and TRBJ2-5; D not resolved. Germline V gene data show CDR1 as LNHNV and CDR2 as YYDKDF (reference sequence). The V end was cut by 5 bases, the J end by 2 bases, with 6 bases between. The CDR3 consists of 12 residues. The CDR3 loop is CATSRTQETQYF. CDR3 DNA sequence: TGTGCCACCAGCCGAACTCAAGAGACCCAGTACTTC.

This clone has just a few counts. V and J are TRBV4-1 and TRBJ1-6; D call uncertain. Per germline, CDR1 MGHRA and CDR2 YSYEKL. The germline V and J ends were trimmed by 2 bases and 8 bases, with 13 bases remaining between them. The CDR3 has 15 residues. The CDR3 region is CASSQTVDLDSPLHF. In DNA form, the CDR3 reads TGCGCCAGCAGCCAAACCGTGGATCTCGATTCACCCCTCCACTTT.

The chain uses TRBV24-1 and TRBJ1-2; 7 bases are a match to TRBD1. The length of the CDR3 is 16 residues. V was pared by 4 bases and J by 0 bases, with 7 bases of the junction left unmatched. Germline V gives CDR1 KGHDR, CDR2 SFDVKD. The CDR3 sequence is CATSDRGKGTNYGYTF. In nucleotides, the CDR3 is TGTGCCACCAGTGACAGGGGGAAAGGGACTAACTATGGCTACACCTTC.

This chain joins TRBV5-5 and TRBJ1-2, with 7 nucleotides matching TRBD1. CDR1 SGHKS and CDR2 YYEKEE come from the germline V gene (reference sequence). J was trimmed by 4 bases and V by 0 bases; bases with no gene match: 12. The CDR3 is 17 residues long. The CDR3 coding sequence is TGTGCCAGCAGCTTGGGGGTCGGACAGGATCATAGCTATGGCTACACCTTC. As protein: CASSLGVGQDHSYGYTF.

The V and J genes are TRBV6-5 and TRBJ1-5, with unresolved D. The CDR3 spans 13 residues. Trimming took off 2 bases at V and 0 bases at J, with 2 bases between the two ends. CDR1 MNHEY and CDR2 SVGAGI come from the germline V gene. In DNA, the CDR3 is TGTGCCAGCAGTTACAGTAGCAATCAGCCCCAGCATTTT. It is translated as CASSYSSNQPQHF.